The entry below gives a single T cell receptor (beta chain) sequence along with its context. Its antigen is unknown. These data come from a study of Ad26.COV2.S vaccination and SARS-CoV-2 variants. Across the study: Donor was assigned to the Ad26.COV2.S arm of trial COV1001. Regarding the study as a whole: TCR breadth and depth analyses may have underestimated total T cell responses.

Treatment specified: roughly 18 received Ad26.COV2.S at low or high dose, single or two shots; a few received placebo; per-sample allocation not given. Each sample was drawn 63 days after the first injection (of vaccine or placebo). TCRdb's copy holds only in-frame clones and misses some; the assay was immunoSEQ multiplex PCR. The sample lists roughly 320,000 clones, 70% to 90% occurring once. Per germline, CDR1 SEHNR and CDR2 FQNEAQ (reference sequence). V shed 9 bases and J shed 5 bases, with 14 bases lying between them. The CDR3 is 12 residues long. Sequencing was performed on peripheral blood, taken in a trial of Ad26.COV2.S vaccine versus placebo. This TCR came from a person between 18 and 59 years old who received the Ad26.COV2.S COVID-19 vaccine or a placebo. The chain links TRBV7-9 to TRBJ2-7; perhaps TRBD1 as D (6 bases). The CDR3 DNA is TGTGCCAGTCAGAGGGGGATCGACGAGCAGTACTTC. It codes for CASQRGIDEQYF.